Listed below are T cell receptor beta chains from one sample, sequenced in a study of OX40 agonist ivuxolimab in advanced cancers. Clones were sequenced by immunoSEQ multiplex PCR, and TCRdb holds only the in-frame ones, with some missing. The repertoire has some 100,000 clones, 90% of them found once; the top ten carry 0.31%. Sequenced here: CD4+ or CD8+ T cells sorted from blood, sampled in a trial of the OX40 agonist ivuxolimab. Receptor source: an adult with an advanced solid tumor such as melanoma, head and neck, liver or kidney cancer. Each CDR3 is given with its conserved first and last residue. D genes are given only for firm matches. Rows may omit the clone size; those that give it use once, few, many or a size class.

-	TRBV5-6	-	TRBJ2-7	TGTGCCAGCAGCTTGGGGCGTCTCTCCTACGAGCAGTACTTC	CASSLGRLSYEQYF
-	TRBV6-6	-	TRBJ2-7	TGTGCCAGCAGCGACCAGGCTAGCGACACCTACGAGCAGTACTTC	CASSDQASDTYEQYF
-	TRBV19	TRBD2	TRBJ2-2	TGTGCCAGCAACCTAGCGGGAGCCACCGGGGAGCTGTTTTTT	CASNLAGATGELFF
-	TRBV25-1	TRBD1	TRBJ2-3	TGTGCCAGCAGTGAGGACAGGGCTACGCAGTATTTT	CASSEDRATQYF
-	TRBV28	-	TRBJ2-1	TGTGCCAGCAGGAAAACCGGGACTTTCTCCTACAATGAGCAGTTCTTC	CASRKTGTFSYNEQFF
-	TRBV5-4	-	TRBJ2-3	TGTGCCAGCAGCTTGGCTGGGACAACCACAGATACGCAGTATTTT	CASSLAGTTTDTQYF
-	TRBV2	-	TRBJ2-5	TGTGCCAGCAGCCGCTGGATCCGAGAGACCCAGTACTTC	CASSRWIRETQYF
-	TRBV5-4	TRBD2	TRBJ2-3	TGTGCCAGCAGCCCTAGCGGGACGACAGATACGCAGTATTTT	CASSPSGTTDTQYF
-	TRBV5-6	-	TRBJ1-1	TGTGCCAGCAGCTTGGCCGGGGGGGCGCAGATCAGAGGCACTGAAGCTTTCTTT	CASSLAGGAQIRGTEAFF
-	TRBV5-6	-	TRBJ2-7	TGTGCCAGCAGCTACCGACAGGCACCCAACCCCGAGCAGTACTTC	CASSYRQAPNPEQYF
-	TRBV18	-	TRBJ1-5	TGTGCCAGCTCACCCGATAGCAATCAGCCCCAGCATTTT	CASSPDSNQPQHF
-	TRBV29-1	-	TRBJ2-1	TGCAGCGTTGGTCGCCGTACGGATGAGCAGTTCTTC	CSVGRRTDEQFF
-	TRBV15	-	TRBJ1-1	TGTGCCACCAGCAGAGAGCGTACATCTCCCTTGGGGAACACTGAAGCTTTCTTT	CATSRERTSPLGNTEAFF
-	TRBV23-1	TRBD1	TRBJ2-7	TGCGCCAGCAGTCGGTCAGGGGGCTACGAGCAGTACTTC	CASSRSGGYEQYF
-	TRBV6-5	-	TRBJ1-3	TGTGCCAGCAGTCTACCGGGAGGAAACACCATATATTTT	CASSLPGGNTIYF
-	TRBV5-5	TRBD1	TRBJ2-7	TGTGCCAGCAGTTTCGACAGGGGGGGCTACGAGCAGTACTTC	CASSFDRGGYEQYF
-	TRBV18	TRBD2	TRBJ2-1	TGTGCCAGCTCACCGGGACTAGCGGACAACAATGAGCAGTTCTTC	CASSPGLADNNEQFF
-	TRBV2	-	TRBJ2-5	TGTGCCAGCAGTGTGAGGTTTCAAGAGACCCAGTACTTC	CASSVRFQETQYF
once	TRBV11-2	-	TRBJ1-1	TGTGCCAGCAGCCTGCAGGGGCAGAACACTGAAGCTTTCTTT	CASSLQGQNTEAFF
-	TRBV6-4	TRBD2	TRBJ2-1	TGTGCCAGCAGTGAAGGGACTAGCGGGAGTCCACAGTTCTTC	CASSEGTSGSPQFF
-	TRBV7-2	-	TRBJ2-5	TGTGCCAGCAGCTTAGTGGCAGGGGCAGAGACCCAGTACTTC	CASSLVAGAETQYF
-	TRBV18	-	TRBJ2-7	TGTGCCAGCTCACGAAATACGGGAGTCAGGGACGAGCAGTACTTC	CASSRNTGVRDEQYF
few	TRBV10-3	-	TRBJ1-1	TGTGCCATCAGCCCTGGGTTTGGGAACACTGAAGCTTTCTTT	CAISPGFGNTEAFF
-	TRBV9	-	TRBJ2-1	TGTGCCAGCAGCGTGGCCGGGGGCTCCTACAATGAGCAGTTCTTC	CASSVAGGSYNEQFF
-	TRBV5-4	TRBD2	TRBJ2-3	TGTGCCAGCAGCTTGGGTCTAGCGGGAGCAAGGGCAGATACGCAGTATTTT	CASSLGLAGARADTQYF
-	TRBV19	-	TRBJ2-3	TGTGCCAGTTCCCAGGGCCGACCTAGCACAGATACGCAGTATTTT	CASSQGRPSTDTQYF
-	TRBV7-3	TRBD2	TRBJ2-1	TGTGCCAGCAGCGCCTTAGCGGGCTCGTACAATGAGCAGTTCTTC	CASSALAGSYNEQFF
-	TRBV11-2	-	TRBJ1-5	TGTGCCAGCAGCTTAGATCCCAACAGACGGCCCCAGCATTTT	CASSLDPNRRPQHF
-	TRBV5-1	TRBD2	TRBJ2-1	TGCGCCAGCAGCTTGGGAGGGACTAGCCATGAGCAGTTCTTC	CASSLGGTSHEQFF
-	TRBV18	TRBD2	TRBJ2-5	TGTGCCAGCTCTGAAACCGGGACTAGCGTAAAAGAGACCCAGTACTTC	CASSETGTSVKETQYF
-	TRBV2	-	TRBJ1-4	TGTGCCAGCAGTTCTCCAGGAAGCCCCAATGAAAAACTGTTTTTT	CASSSPGSPNEKLFF
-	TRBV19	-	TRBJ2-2	TGTGCCAGTCATAGGGAGCGGAACACCGGGGAGCTGTTTTTT	CASHRERNTGELFF
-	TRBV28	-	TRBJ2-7	TGTGCCAGCAGTTTTCAGGGGACGCGGGAGGAGCAGTACTTC	CASSFQGTREEQYF
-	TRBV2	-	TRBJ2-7	TGTGCCAGCAGAACTGACATGGAGAACGAGCAGTACTTC	CASRTDMENEQYF
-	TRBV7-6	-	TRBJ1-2	TGTGCCAGCAGCCCGACAGGCTCGGGTGGCTACACCTTC	CASSPTGSGGYTF
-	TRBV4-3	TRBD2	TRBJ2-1	TGCGCCAGCAGCCAAGAAGCCCTTACTAGCGTAACCACCAGGGAGCAGTTCTTC	CASSQEALTSVTTREQFF
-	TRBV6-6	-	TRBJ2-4	TGTGCCAGCAGTTATTCGCAGGCCAAAAACATTCAGTACTTC	CASSYSQAKNIQYF
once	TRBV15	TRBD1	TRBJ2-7	TGTGCCACCAGCAGAGGGACAGGGGGCAAGTCCTTCTACGAGCAGTACTTC	CATSRGTGGKSFYEQYF
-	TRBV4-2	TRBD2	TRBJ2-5	TGTGCCAGCAGCCAAGGGGCTAGCGGGAGGAGGGAGACCCAGTACTTC	CASSQGASGRRETQYF
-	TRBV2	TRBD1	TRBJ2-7	TGTGCCAGCCTAAGGGACAGTGGCTACGAGCAGTACTTC	CASLRDSGYEQYF
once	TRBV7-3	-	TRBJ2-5	TGTGCCAGCAGCTTTAATCCTGAAGAGACCCAGTACTTC	CASSFNPEETQYF
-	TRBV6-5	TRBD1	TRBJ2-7	TGTGCCAGCAGTTACCTCGGGACAGTCGAGCAGTACTTC	CASSYLGTVEQYF
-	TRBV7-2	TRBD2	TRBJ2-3	TGTGCCAGCAGCTGGACTAGCGGGAAAACAGATACGCAGTATTTT	CASSWTSGKTDTQYF
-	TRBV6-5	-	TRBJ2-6	TGTGCCAGCGGCACACGCGGTGGGGCCAACGTCCTGACTTTC	CASGTRGGANVLTF
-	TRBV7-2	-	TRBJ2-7	TGTGCCAGCAGCTTTAGGACAGAGGGAAACGAGCAGTACTTC	CASSFRTEGNEQYF
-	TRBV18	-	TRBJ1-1	TGTGCCAGCTCTCCCGACAGCCGGGCCACTGAAGCTTTCTTT	CASSPDSRATEAFF
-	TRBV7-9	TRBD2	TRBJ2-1	TGTGCCAGCAGCTCCTTGACTAGCGGGAGTGGTAATGAGCAGTTCTTC	CASSSLTSGSGNEQFF
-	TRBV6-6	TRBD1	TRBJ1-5	TGTGCCAGCCAACTGGGCGGACAGGGGGCGAATCAGCCCCAGCATTTT	CASQLGGQGANQPQHF